The T cell receptor beta chain described here comes from a study of T cells in Graves' hyperthyroidism and ophthalmopathy. Trimming removed 3 bases from V and 3 bases from J, with 9 bases in between. There are 13 residues in the CDR3. Looked up from germline, CDR1 is DFQATT and CDR2 is SNEGSKA (reference sequence). Study results and caveats: From stable hyperthyroidism, ophthalmopathy was separated by a 13 V-J model.

Comments on this clonotype: Its antigen is as yet unknown.

Authors of the study amplified TCR beta CDR3 regions from RNA transcripts. The primer set for the first-round RT-PCR of the TCR CDR3 was HTBI. TCRdb reprocessed the multiplex PCR reads with MiXCR, giving one entry per CDR3 protein. Counted here are 450,000 to 600,000 distinct CDR3 sequences, about 20% occurring once; the ten biggest clones make up roughly 47%. The chain uses TRBV20-1 and TRBJ2-1; D gene unclear. The origin of this receptor is a middle-aged man with Graves' ophthalmopathy. Specimen: blood. The CDR3 reads CSARNTIYNEQFF. The CDR3, as DNA: TGCAGTGCTAGGAACACCATCTACAATGAGCAGTTCTTC.